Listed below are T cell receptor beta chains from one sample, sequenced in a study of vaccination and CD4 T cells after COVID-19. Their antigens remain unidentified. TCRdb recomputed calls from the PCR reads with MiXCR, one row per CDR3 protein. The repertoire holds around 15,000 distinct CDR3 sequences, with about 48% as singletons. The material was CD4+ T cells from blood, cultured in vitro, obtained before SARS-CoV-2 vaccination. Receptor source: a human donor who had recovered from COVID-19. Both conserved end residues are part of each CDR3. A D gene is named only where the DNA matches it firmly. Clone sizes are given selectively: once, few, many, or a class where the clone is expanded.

DNA: TGCAGTGCCCTAGCGGACAGCTCCTACGAGCAGTACTTC
CDR3: CSALADSSYEQYF
V: TRBV20-1
J: TRBJ2-7
size: .
D: .

DNA: TGTGCCAGCAGGAGGGCGACCGATGGCTACACCTTC
CDR3: CASRRATDGYTF
V: TRBV28
J: TRBJ1-2
size: .
D: .

DNA: TGTGCCAGCGGGGATCAGCCCCAGCATTTT
CDR3: CASGDQPQHF
V: TRBV28
J: TRBJ1-5
size: .
D: .

DNA: TGCAGTGCTAGAGATTTAGGGGGCGCGGTTGAAGCTTTCTTT
CDR3: CSARDLGGAVEAFF
V: TRBV20-1
J: TRBJ1-1
size: .
D: TRBD1

DNA: TGTGCCAGTAGCGTCGGACAGGGGAGAAATCAGCCCCAGCATTTT
CDR3: CASSVGQGRNQPQHF
V: TRBV19
J: TRBJ1-5
size: .
D: TRBD1

DNA: TGTGCCAGCAGTTCGCGATTAACAGGGGGCACCCGGGGCTACACCTTC
CDR3: CASSSRLTGGTRGYTF
V: TRBV27
J: TRBJ1-2
size: .
D: TRBD1

DNA: TGTGCCATCAGTGAGTCGGAGAACGGCTACAATGAGCAGTTCTTC
CDR3: CAISESENGYNEQFF
V: TRBV10-3
J: TRBJ2-1
size: .
D: .

DNA: TGCAGTGCTAGATATGGGCAGTCTGAAGCTTTCTTT
CDR3: CSARYGQSEAFF
V: TRBV20-1
J: TRBJ1-1
size: .
D: .

DNA: TGTGCCAGCAGTGAACAGGGGCCGGGGTTTAATTCACCCCTCCACTTT
CDR3: CASSEQGPGFNSPLHF
V: TRBV6-1
J: TRBJ1-6
size: .
D: .

DNA: TGTGCCAGCAGTCGGGACAGGAACACTGAAGCTTTCTTT
CDR3: CASSRDRNTEAFF
V: TRBV27
J: TRBJ1-1
size: .
D: TRBD1

DNA: TGTGCCAGCAGTTACTCGGGGCTTGGGACAGGGGGCACTGAAGCTTTCTTT
CDR3: CASSYSGLGTGGTEAFF
V: TRBV6-5
J: TRBJ1-1
size: .
D: TRBD1

DNA: TGTGCCAGCAGCTTAGGACAGGGGGAAGCTTTCTTT
CDR3: CASSLGQGEAFF
V: TRBV11-2
J: TRBJ1-1
size: few
D: TRBD1

DNA: TGCAGTGCTAGAGATCCCCTTAAGGGAAATCAGCCCCAGCATTTT
CDR3: CSARDPLKGNQPQHF
V: TRBV20-1
J: TRBJ1-5
size: .
D: .

DNA: TGCAGTGCCCACCTCAGGGGGGTCGATGGCTACACCTTC
CDR3: CSAHLRGVDGYTF
V: TRBV20-1
J: TRBJ1-2
size: .
D: TRBD1

DNA: TGTGCCAGCAGAACCGAGACTGACACCGGGGAGCTGTTTTTT
CDR3: CASRTETDTGELFF
V: TRBV7-6
J: TRBJ2-2
size: once
D: .

DNA: TGTGCCAGCAGCCCGTCACTAGCGGGAGTTCAAGAGACCCAGTACTTC
CDR3: CASSPSLAGVQETQYF
V: TRBV28
J: TRBJ2-5
size: .
D: TRBD2

DNA: TGCAGTGCTAGTTCCCCCAACACCATATATTTT
CDR3: CSASSPNTIYF
V: TRBV20-1
J: TRBJ1-3
size: few
D: .

DNA: TGTGCCAGCAGTTACCGGGGGATCTACTATGGCTACACCTTC
CDR3: CASSYRGIYYGYTF
V: TRBV6-2/TRBV6-3
J: TRBJ1-2
size: .
D: .

DNA: TGTGCCAGCAGCTTAGGGCAAGGCGATGGCTACACCTTC
CDR3: CASSLGQGDGYTF
V: TRBV7-2
J: TRBJ1-2
size: few
D: .

DNA: TGTGCCAGCAGTTACTCCGGGACAGGGGCCGGGGAGCTGTTTTTT
CDR3: CASSYSGTGAGELFF
V: TRBV6-2/TRBV6-3
J: TRBJ2-2
size: .
D: TRBD1

DNA: TGCGCCAGCAGCCAAGTTGGGGCCTCTTATGGCTACACCTTC
CDR3: CASSQVGASYGYTF
V: TRBV4-1
J: TRBJ1-2
size: .
D: .

DNA: TGTGCCAGTAGCTCCCCGGGACAGGCTCGGAATCAGCCCCAGCATTTT
CDR3: CASSSPGQARNQPQHF
V: TRBV19
J: TRBJ1-5
size: .
D: TRBD1

DNA: TGTGCCAGCAGGGATCTCTTGGGGGTTCAGCCCCAGCATTTT
CDR3: CASRDLLGVQPQHF
V: TRBV28
J: TRBJ1-5
size: .
D: .

DNA: TGTGCCAGCAGCTTGTTGGGACAGGGGGCCTATGGCTACACCTTC
CDR3: CASSLLGQGAYGYTF
V: TRBV5-5
J: TRBJ1-2
size: .
D: TRBD1

DNA: TGTGCCACCAGCAAGGGAGGGGGAAACTATGGCTACACCTTC
CDR3: CATSKGGGNYGYTF
V: TRBV15
J: TRBJ1-2
size: .
D: .

DNA: TGTGCCAGCAGTGAAGCTGGACGGAACTATGGCTACACCTTC
CDR3: CASSEAGRNYGYTF
V: TRBV6-1
J: TRBJ1-2
size: few
D: .

DNA: TGTGCCAGCAGTTACTCGAGGGGGGCGGGCTACACCTTC
CDR3: CASSYSRGAGYTF
V: TRBV6-5
J: TRBJ1-2
size: .
D: .

DNA: TGTGCCAGCAGCTCCCCCTACGCACGCCAAGAGACCCAGTACTTC
CDR3: CASSSPYARQETQYF
V: TRBV11-3
J: TRBJ2-5
size: .
D: .

DNA: TGCGCCAGCAGCCAAGACTCCGGGACAGCTAACTATGGCTACACCTTC
CDR3: CASSQDSGTANYGYTF
V: TRBV4-1
J: TRBJ1-2
size: .
D: TRBD1

DNA: TGCAGTGCCCCAGGGGCGGGGGGGGACCAAGAGACCCAGTACTTC
CDR3: CSAPGAGGDQETQYF
V: TRBV20-1
J: TRBJ2-5
size: .
D: TRBD2

DNA: TGTGCCAGTAGCTCCGGGACAGATACGCAGTATTTT
CDR3: CASSSGTDTQYF
V: TRBV19
J: TRBJ2-3
size: .
D: .

DNA: TGTGCCAGCAGGCGGACAGACAAGAACACTGAAGCTTTCTTT
CDR3: CASRRTDKNTEAFF
V: TRBV6-1
J: TRBJ1-1
size: .
D: .

DNA: TGTGCCAGTAGTATGCCGCGGGGGGGCGGGACAGAGACCCAGTACTTC
CDR3: CASSMPRGGGTETQYF
V: TRBV19
J: TRBJ2-5
size: .
D: TRBD2

DNA: TGTGCCAGCAGTGGGGGGACAGTCGGAAACACCATATATTTT
CDR3: CASSGGTVGNTIYF
V: TRBV6-1
J: TRBJ1-3
size: .
D: TRBD1

DNA: TGTGCCAGCAGCTCCTCCGGCTCGACAACCCTCCACTTT
CDR3: CASSSSGSTTLHF
V: TRBV7-2
J: TRBJ1-6
size: .
D: .

DNA: TGTGCCAGTACACAGGGACCCGAGCGCAATCAGCCCCAGCATTTT
CDR3: CASTQGPERNQPQHF
V: TRBV6-1
J: TRBJ1-5
size: .
D: .

DNA: TGCAGTGCTAGGGTGGGCCTTGAAGAGTTTTTCCAAGAGACCCAGTACTTC
CDR3: CSARVGLEEFFQETQYF
V: TRBV20-1
J: TRBJ2-5
size: few
D: .

DNA: TGCAGTGCTAGTCTAGCGGGGGGGTACAATGAGCAGTTCTTC
CDR3: CSASLAGGYNEQFF
V: TRBV20-1
J: TRBJ2-1
size: .
D: TRBD2

DNA: TGCAGCGTAGGGGACAGGGGGAGCTACGAGCAGTACTTC
CDR3: CSVGDRGSYEQYF
V: TRBV29-1
J: TRBJ2-7
size: .
D: TRBD1

DNA: TGTGCCAGCAGCTTGCGGGCGGGGGGGATACAAGAGACCCAGTACTTC
CDR3: CASSLRAGGIQETQYF
V: TRBV5-5
J: TRBJ2-5
size: .
D: TRBD2

DNA: TGTGCCAGCAGCCTCTTCGCGGAGGGGGAGACCCAGTACTTC
CDR3: CASSLFAEGETQYF
V: TRBV6-1
J: TRBJ2-5
size: few
D: .

DNA: TGTGCCAGCAGACTGACTAGCGGAGATACGCAGTATTTT
CDR3: CASRLTSGDTQYF
V: TRBV27
J: TRBJ2-3
size: .
D: TRBD2

DNA: TGCAGTGCTAGAGAAGGGTTAGCGGGATACACAGATACGCAGTATTTT
CDR3: CSAREGLAGYTDTQYF
V: TRBV20-1
J: TRBJ2-3
size: .
D: TRBD2

DNA: TGTGCCAGCAGTTCGGGACTAGCGGGTTCGAATACGCAGTATTTT
CDR3: CASSSGLAGSNTQYF
V: TRBV6-5
J: TRBJ2-3
size: .
D: TRBD2

DNA: TGTGCCAGCAGTTCCGGGACCCGGCAGCCCCAGCATTTT
CDR3: CASSSGTRQPQHF
V: TRBV6-5
J: TRBJ1-5
size: few
D: .

DNA: TGTGCCAGCAGCAAATTCCAAGAGACCCAGTACTTC
CDR3: CASSKFQETQYF
V: TRBV7-2
J: TRBJ2-5
size: few
D: .

DNA: TGTGCCAGCAGTTACTCTCAGGGTTATGGAAACACCATATATTTT
CDR3: CASSYSQGYGNTIYF
V: TRBV6-5
J: TRBJ1-3
size: .
D: .

DNA: TGTGCCAGCAGCGATAGACAGGGAGGATTGCGGCCCCAGCATTTT
CDR3: CASSDRQGGLRPQHF
V: TRBV7-2
J: TRBJ1-5
size: .
D: TRBD1

DNA: TGTGCCAGTACCCGAGGGCCCGGGGAGCTGTTTTTT
CDR3: CASTRGPGELFF
V: TRBV19
J: TRBJ2-2
size: .
D: .

DNA: TGTGCCAGCAGCGCCGGGACGGCCAGAGTCTTC
CDR3: CASSAGTARVF
V: TRBV11-3
J: TRBJ1-2
size: .
D: .

DNA: TGCAGTGCAGTTTCAGGAGAGAACACTGAAGCTTTCTTT
CDR3: CSAVSGENTEAFF
V: TRBV20-1
J: TRBJ1-1
size: .
D: .

DNA: TGTGCCGGCAGCCCAACCCCGGGACAGGAAGGGGGCTACACCTTC
CDR3: CAGSPTPGQEGGYTF
V: TRBV7-2
J: TRBJ1-2
size: .
D: TRBD1

DNA: TGCAGTACTAGTCCAGGGGGCATTGGCTACACCTTC
CDR3: CSTSPGGIGYTF
V: TRBV20-1
J: TRBJ1-2
size: .
D: TRBD1

DNA: TGCAGTACTCCTAAGCGGGGGGGTAATGAGCAGTTCTTC
CDR3: CSTPKRGGNEQFF
V: TRBV20-1
J: TRBJ2-1
size: .
D: TRBD2

DNA: TGTGCCAGCAGCCCGACAGGAGCTAATGAAAAACTGTTTTTT
CDR3: CASSPTGANEKLFF
V: TRBV2
J: TRBJ1-4
size: .
D: .

DNA: TGTGCCAGTGGGGAAAGATTAAACAATGAGCAGTTCTTC
CDR3: CASGERLNNEQFF
V: TRBV6-2/TRBV6-3
J: TRBJ2-1
size: .
D: .

DNA: TGTGCCAGCAGAAACCCGGGACAGCCTGACTCCTACGAGCAGTACTTC
CDR3: CASRNPGQPDSYEQYF
V: TRBV6-2/TRBV6-3
J: TRBJ2-7
size: .
D: TRBD1